The T cell receptor (beta chain) under discussion was sequenced for a study of human T cells and chemical hapten exposure (dated by TCRdb to 2020 to 2023). For context, the study as a whole: For sensitization, 2% DPC in acetone was applied to an approximately 2 cm by approximately 2 cm area of upper inner arm skin. Patients additionally received weekly therapeutic DPC doses to the scalp throughout the roughly 24-week study period. Patch testing was performed on the upper back with Finn chambers containing 0.01% DPC, and the patch tests were scored after 6 days according to International Contact Dermatitis Research Group standards. The patient cohort, mostly female, included alopecia areata with under or over 50% scalp involvement, alopecia totalis and alopecia universalis. The libraries were sequenced as a pool, and the TCR yield per sample differed mostly because of small variations in library volumes within the pool. Peripheral blood TCR repertoire changes were tracked in vivo in alopecia patients during primary and secondary sensitization to the hapten diphenylcyclopropenone (DPC). Patient blood was sampled pre-sensitization (week 0) and at 2, 6 and about 24 weeks after DPC sensitization. Approximately 30 alopecia patients provided blood for TCR sequencing at one to four time points (pre-sensitization, 2, 6 and 24 weeks). Findings and caveats that apply to the study as a whole: Compared with pre-sensitization or healthy control sets, expanded TCRs formed significantly more large CDR3 similarity clusters, which is consistent with antigen-driven responses. The number of TCRs above 1 in 1000 frequency did not change with DPC sensitization; there was no evidence of global repertoire structure alterations. Repeated subsampling changed both the strength of the expansion versus patch-test correlation and the threshold at which the correlation became significant. A positive correlation was found between the number of PT1 expanded TCRs and patch test score, with significance reached at thresholds 8, 16 and 32 but not 4. Because every patient had alopecia, a presumed autoimmune disease, the patients' immune response might differ from that of healthy individuals.

This clonotype was recorded a few times. Its specific antigen is unknown. No base quality information exists; no much larger clone differs at one position. Trimming removed 1 base from V and 6 bases from J, leaving 9 bases between the germline ends. CDR1 and CDR2 are read off the germline V gene (reference sequence) as MNHNY and SVGAGI. The CDR3 sequence holds 14 residues, the cysteine and phenylalanine included. CDR3 DNA is the only sequence kept; it has 42 bases, read in frame from the first base. Receptors were amplified or captured by RACE. Sequencing took place on a NextSeq 500. Library preparation attached unique molecular identifiers to individual cDNA molecules for quantitative, reproducible TCR counting. Both TCR alpha and TCR beta chains were sequenced from each blood RNA sample. Turning to the authors' computational methods: A median of roughly 98,000 TCRs per sample was observed, with a range of about 20,000 to 750,000. V, J and CDR3 annotation of the TCR reads was carried out using the Decombinator software suite. For the PS versus PT1 abundance plots, all samples were subsampled to the same number of TCRs (28,000). TCRs were defined as expanded if absent before sensitization and observed at least eight times at the 2-week time point. The public reads were run again by TCRdb, first through fastp at Q25 and then through MiXCR, and only productive beta chains were kept. All rows with the same CDR3 protein become a single entry with the most common DNA and genes. TCRdb's processing, not the authors', yielded these V and J calls. This sample holds about 260,000 distinct CDR3 sequences; approximately 8.4% were observed only once. The ten largest make up 2% to 2.5% of the sample.

The label giving this sample's time point can be read as: pre-sensitization, week 0. The treatment or condition label for this specimen denotes: therapeutic diphenylcyclopropenone sensitization with weekly scalp DPC. At every patch-test visit, the blood draw took place before the patch test was put on. To be eligible, patients had to be aged 18 to 70, diagnosed with alopecia and judged suitable for DPC therapy, while pregnant patients were excluded. Total RNA was extracted from unfractionated whole blood that had been collected in Tempus Blood RNA tubes. This receptor was identified in a middle-aged woman with alopecia areata. Some clones in this sample may be carry-over from other donors' samples. The chain is made from TRBV6-6 and TRBJ2-2; the D gene is unclear. The sample was whole blood, taken in connection with sensitization to the hapten diphenylcyclopropenone (DPC). The sequence in DNA is TGTGCCAGCAGTTACTGGCCAGATGCCGGGGAGCTGTTTTTT. Its amino acids are CASSYWPDAGELFF.